The rows below give T cell receptor beta chains drawn from one sample of a study of T-cell reconstitution after alpha-beta-depleted transplantation in children. TCRdb recomputed calls from the PCR reads with MiXCR, one row per CDR3 protein. The sample shows some 290,000 distinct CDR3 sequences, more than 20% of them seen only once. This material consisted of PBMCs, mostly from graft donor cells, taken 180 days after TCRalphabeta/CD19-depleted stem cell transplant. These receptors all stem from a male patient under 18 who had a stem cell transplant for acute lymphoblastic leukemia, so the T cells may come from the graft donor. Each CDR3 is given with its conserved first and last residue. A D gene is named only where the DNA matches it firmly. Only some rows state a clone size, as once, few, many or a class for expanded clones.

d_gene,j_gene,v_gene,abundance,CDR3nt,CDR3aa
TRBD1,TRBJ2-4,TRBV9,-,TGTGCCAGCGGGACAGGAGCCAAAAACATTCAGTACTTC,CASGTGAKNIQYF
-,TRBJ2-1,TRBV19,-,TGTGCCAGTAGTCGGCTAGCGACCCATGAGCAGTTCTTC,CASSRLATHEQFF
-,TRBJ1-1,TRBV6-5,-,TGTGCCAGCAGTTACCTAGTAGGGGGCACTGAAGCTTTCTTT,CASSYLVGGTEAFF
TRBD1,TRBJ1-2,TRBV12-3/TRBV12-4,-,TGTGCCAGCAGTTTTATAGGACAGGCCTTTAGGGGCTACACCTTC,CASSFIGQAFRGYTF
-,TRBJ1-6,TRBV6-1,-,TGTGCCAGCAGCCGCGACAGGTCCTATAATTCACCCCTCCACTTT,CASSRDRSYNSPLHF
-,TRBJ1-5,TRBV20-1,few,TGCAGTGCGTCGGGGTTCAATCAGCCCCAGCATTTT,CSASGFNQPQHF
TRBD2,TRBJ2-7,TRBV7-2,few,TGTGCCAGCAGCCCGATAGCGGGATTCCACTACGAGCAGTACTTC,CASSPIAGFHYEQYF
TRBD1,TRBJ2-7,TRBV5-1,few,TGCGCCAGCGCTCGTGGACAGGGGGCTCTCTACGAGCAGTACTTC,CASARGQGALYEQYF
TRBD1,TRBJ2-3,TRBV9,-,TGTGCCAGCAGCGAGGGCCGGACAGGGGTGGCAGATACGCAGTATTTT,CASSEGRTGVADTQYF
TRBD2,TRBJ2-1,TRBV20-1,-,TGCTGTGCTAGAGGGGGGACTAGCGGGAGATACATCAATGAGCAGTTCTTC,CCARGGTSGRYINEQFF
-,TRBJ2-7,TRBV20-1,few,TGCAGTGCTGGGCAGACCTCCGGCTCCTACGAGCAGTACTTC,CSAGQTSGSYEQYF
TRBD1,TRBJ1-1,TRBV18,-,TGTGCCAGCTCACCGCTGGGGACAGGAGACACTGAAGCTTTCTTT,CASSPLGTGDTEAFF
TRBD2,TRBJ2-3,TRBV7-2,many,TGTGCCAGCAGCCTAACTGCTAGCGGGAGGGCAGGAGATACGCAGTATTTT,CASSLTASGRAGDTQYF
TRBD1,TRBJ2-1,TRBV15,few,TGTGCCACCAGCGGTGGGCCAGGGGGTGCCTACAATGAGCAGTTCTTC,CATSGGPGGAYNEQFF
TRBD1,TRBJ1-2,TRBV7-3,few,TGTGCCAGCAGCACCGGCCCCCCGTTACAGGGGGGCAACTATGGCTACACCTTC,CASSTGPPLQGGNYGYTF
TRBD2,TRBJ2-1,TRBV11-2,-,TGTGCCAGCAGCTTTTGGCTAGCGGGAGACAATGAGCAGTTCTTC,CASSFWLAGDNEQFF
-,TRBJ2-3,TRBV4-1,-,TGCGCCAGCCGTGATTTGATTGTTGCAGATACGCAGTATTTT,CASRDLIVADTQYF
-,TRBJ1-4,TRBV5-1,-,TGCGCCAGCAGCAACAGGGTCTCAACTAATGAAAAACTGTTTTTT,CASSNRVSTNEKLFF
-,TRBJ2-1,TRBV24-1,few,TGTGCCACCAGGGACAATCACAATGAGCAGTTCTTC,CATRDNHNEQFF
TRBD2,TRBJ2-7,TRBV9,-,TGTGCCAGCAGCACTGGACTAGCGGGAGGGCTTAGCGAGCAGTACTTC,CASSTGLAGGLSEQYF
-,TRBJ2-2,TRBV5-1,-,TGCGCCAGCAGCTCCGGGACTTTACACACCTGGGAGCTGTTTTTT,CASSSGTLHTWELFF
TRBD2,TRBJ2-5,TRBV3-1,-,TGTGCCAGCTGTCCCTATGGGACTAGCGGGAGAAGAGGAAAGACCCAGTACTTC,CASCPYGTSGRRGKTQYF
-,TRBJ2-7,TRBV18,-,TGTGCCAGCTCACCAGGGGGTTCCCTGGCCTCCTACGAGCAGTACTTC,CASSPGGSLASYEQYF
-,TRBJ2-5,TRBV6-1,once,TGTGCCAGCATCGGGCCCGGGACGGAGACCCAGTACTTC,CASIGPGTETQYF
-,TRBJ2-7,TRBV7-9,-,TGTGCCAGCAGCTTAGGAAGGGGAGCCAACTACGAGCAGTACTTC,CASSLGRGANYEQYF
-,TRBJ2-7,TRBV5-1,many,TGCGCCAGCAGCTTGGGGGACGAGCAGTACTTC,CASSLGDEQYF
-,TRBJ2-2,TRBV12-3/TRBV12-4,-,TGTGCCAGCAGTTTAGAGGTTTCGTCCGGGGAGCTGTTTTTT,CASSLEVSSGELFF
TRBD2,TRBJ2-3,TRBV5-1,-,TGCGCCAGCAGGAGCGGGAGGCAAGATACGCAGTATTTT,CASRSGRQDTQYF
TRBD2,TRBJ2-3,TRBV12-3/TRBV12-4,-,TGTGCCAGCAGTTTGGGACTAGCGGGAGGGGGTACGCAGTATTTT,CASSLGLAGGGTQYF
TRBD1,TRBJ1-3,TRBV25-1,few,TGTGCCAGCGCGCGGCGGGACAGGGATGGAAACACCATATATTTT,CASARRDRDGNTIYF
-,TRBJ2-3,TRBV5-1,few,TGCGCCAGCAGCCTGTCCTCTAGCGTATTGAGAGATACGCAGTATTTT,CASSLSSSVLRDTQYF
TRBD1,TRBJ1-6,TRBV20-1,few,TGCAGTGCTAGTCCCGGGACAGGGATCGGGTATAATTCACCCCTCCACTTT,CSASPGTGIGYNSPLHF
TRBD1,TRBJ2-5,TRBV12-3/TRBV12-4,-,TGTGCCAGCAGTTTAAACAGGGGAGAGACCCAGTACTTC,CASSLNRGETQYF
-,TRBJ2-7,TRBV5-1,few,TGCGCCAGCAGCTTGGTTGGAAGGGGGGACGAGCAGTACTTC,CASSLVGRGDEQYF
TRBD1,TRBJ2-7,TRBV29-1,few,TGCAGCGTTGGGGGACAGGGCGCCGGGCAGTACTTC,CSVGGQGAGQYF
-,TRBJ1-5,TRBV6-5,many,TGTGCCAGCAGTTACCTCGGGCAGCCCCAGCATTTT,CASSYLGQPQHF
-,TRBJ1-1,TRBV6-1,few,TGTGCCAGCAGAACCCAACATGAAACGAACACTGAAGCTTTCTTT,CASRTQHETNTEAFF
-,TRBJ1-4,TRBV12-3/TRBV12-4,few,TGTGCCAGCAGTATTCTCGGGCGCGAAAAACTGTTTTTT,CASSILGREKLFF
TRBD1,TRBJ2-6,TRBV20-1,once,TGCAGTGTTAGGGGACAGGGGCCTGCCTCTGGGGCCAACGTCCTGACTTTC,CSVRGQGPASGANVLTF
-,TRBJ2-3,TRBV6-5,-,TGTGCCAGCAGTTACTCGTTCGGGACTACAGATACGCAGTATTTT,CASSYSFGTTDTQYF
-,TRBJ2-5,TRBV20-1,few,TGCAGTGCTAGAGATGGGACCTACAAAGAGACCCAGTACTTC,CSARDGTYKETQYF
TRBD1,TRBJ2-5,TRBV5-1,-,TGCGCCAGCAGCGTGACAGGGTTCGGAGAGACCCAGTACTTC,CASSVTGFGETQYF
TRBD2,TRBJ2-5,TRBV5-1,many,TGCGCCAGCAGCCTGGCTCTAGCGGGAGGCCCAGAGACCCAGTACTTC,CASSLALAGGPETQYF
-,TRBJ2-7,TRBV27,-,TGTGCCAGCCGCTTTTCCAGATTAAGAGGCTACGAGCAGTACTTC,CASRFSRLRGYEQYF
TRBD1,TRBJ2-3,TRBV4-1,-,TGCGCCAGCAGCCAAGGACGGACAGGGAACACAGATACGCAGTATTTT,CASSQGRTGNTDTQYF
TRBD2,TRBJ2-1,TRBV24-1,many,TGTGCCACCAGTGATAGCGGGAGTGGGAATGAGCAGTTCTTC,CATSDSGSGNEQFF
TRBD1,TRBJ1-5,TRBV13,few,TGTGCCAGCAGCTTAGGCTCGGGAGGACAGGGAGTTCAGCCCCAGCATTTT,CASSLGSGGQGVQPQHF
TRBD2,TRBJ2-1,TRBV9,few,TGTGCCAGCAGCGTAGGGGGGGGAGACAATGAGCAGTTCTTC,CASSVGGGDNEQFF
-,TRBJ1-1,TRBV18,few,TGTGCCAGCTCACCACCGAACAGGATACCGAACACTGAAGCTTTCTTT,CASSPPNRIPNTEAFF
-,TRBJ2-3,TRBV3-1,few,TGTGCCAGCAGCCAAGTTGGACTGAACACAGATACGCAGTATTTT,CASSQVGLNTDTQYF
TRBD2,TRBJ2-2,TRBV29-1,few,TGCGGGTATGTGGGACTAGCGGATTCCACCGGGGAGCTGTTTTTT,CGYVGLADSTGELFF
-,TRBJ1-1,TRBV20-1,-,TGCAGTGCTAGAGAGGACGGAGTGAACACTGAAGCTTTCTTT,CSAREDGVNTEAFF
TRBD1,TRBJ2-5,TRBV5-1,-,TGCGCCAGCAGCTTCTGGACAGGCAATCAAGAGACCCAGTACTTC,CASSFWTGNQETQYF
TRBD2,TRBJ2-1,TRBV7-9,-,TGTGCCAGCAGTCTAGCGGGAGGGGAAGCTTATGAGCAGTTCTTC,CASSLAGGEAYEQFF
-,TRBJ2-1,TRBV18,-,TGTGCCAGCTCACCCCCACCGATCAATGGTTACAATGAGCAGTTCTTC,CASSPPPINGYNEQFF
TRBD2,TRBJ2-1,TRBV27,-,TGTGCCAGCAGTTCTATAGCGGGAGGGCCTATCTGGAGCTCCTACAATGAGCAGTTCTTC,CASSSIAGGPIWSSYNEQFF